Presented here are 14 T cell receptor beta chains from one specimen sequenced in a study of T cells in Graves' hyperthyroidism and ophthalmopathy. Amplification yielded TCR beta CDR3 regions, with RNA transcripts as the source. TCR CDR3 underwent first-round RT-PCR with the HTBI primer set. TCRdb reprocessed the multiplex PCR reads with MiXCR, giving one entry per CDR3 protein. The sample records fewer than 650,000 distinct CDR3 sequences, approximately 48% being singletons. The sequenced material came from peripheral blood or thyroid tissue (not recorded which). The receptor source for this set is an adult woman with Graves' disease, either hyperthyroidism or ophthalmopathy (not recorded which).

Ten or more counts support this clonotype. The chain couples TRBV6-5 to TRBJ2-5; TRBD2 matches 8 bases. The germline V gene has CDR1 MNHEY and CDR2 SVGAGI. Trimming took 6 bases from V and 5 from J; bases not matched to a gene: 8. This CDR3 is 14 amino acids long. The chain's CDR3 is CASRPSGSWETQYF. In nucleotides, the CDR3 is TGTGCCAGCAGACCCAGCGGGAGCTGGGAGACCCAGTACTTC.

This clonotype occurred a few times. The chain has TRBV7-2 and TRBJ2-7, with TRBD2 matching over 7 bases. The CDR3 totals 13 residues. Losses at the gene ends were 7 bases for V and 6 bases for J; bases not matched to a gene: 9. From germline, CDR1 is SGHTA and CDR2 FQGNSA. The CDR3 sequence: CASNREVGAEQYF. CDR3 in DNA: TGTGCCAGCAACCGGGAGGTGGGCGCCGAGCAGTACTTC.

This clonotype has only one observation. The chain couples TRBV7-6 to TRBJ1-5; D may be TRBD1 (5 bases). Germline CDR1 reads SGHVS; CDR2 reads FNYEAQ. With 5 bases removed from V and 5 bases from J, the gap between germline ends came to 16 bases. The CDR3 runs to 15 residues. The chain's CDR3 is CASSQKRGGDQPQHF. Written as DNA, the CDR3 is TGTGCCAGCAGCCAAAAAAGGGGAGGGGATCAGCCCCAGCATTTT. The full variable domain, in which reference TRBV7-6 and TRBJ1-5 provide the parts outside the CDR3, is GAGVSQSPRYKVTKRGQDVALRCDPISGHVSLYWYRQALGQGPEFLTYFNYEAQQDKSGLPNDRFSAERPEGSISTLTIQRTEQRDSAMYRCASSQKRGGDQPQHFGDGTRLSIL.

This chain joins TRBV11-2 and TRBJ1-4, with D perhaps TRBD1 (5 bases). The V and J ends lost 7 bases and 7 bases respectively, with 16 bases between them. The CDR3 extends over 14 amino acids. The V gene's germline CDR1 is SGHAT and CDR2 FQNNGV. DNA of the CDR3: TGTGCCAGCACCAGACGCCGGGGGAGTGAAAAACTGTTTTTT. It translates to CASTRRRGSEKLFF.

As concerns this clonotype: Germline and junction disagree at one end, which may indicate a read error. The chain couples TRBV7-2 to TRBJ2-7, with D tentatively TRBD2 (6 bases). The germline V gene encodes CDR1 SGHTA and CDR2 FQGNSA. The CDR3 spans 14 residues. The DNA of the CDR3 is TGCGCCAGCAGCCAAGAAACTACGGGAGACGAGCAGTACTTC. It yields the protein CASSQETTGDEQYF.

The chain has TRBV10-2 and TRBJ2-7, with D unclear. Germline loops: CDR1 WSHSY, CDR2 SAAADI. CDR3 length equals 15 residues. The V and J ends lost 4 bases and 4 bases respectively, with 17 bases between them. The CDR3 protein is CASSVSTLFPYEQYF. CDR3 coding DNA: TGCGCCAGCAGTGTGAGCACCCTTTTCCCTTACGAGCAGTACTTC.

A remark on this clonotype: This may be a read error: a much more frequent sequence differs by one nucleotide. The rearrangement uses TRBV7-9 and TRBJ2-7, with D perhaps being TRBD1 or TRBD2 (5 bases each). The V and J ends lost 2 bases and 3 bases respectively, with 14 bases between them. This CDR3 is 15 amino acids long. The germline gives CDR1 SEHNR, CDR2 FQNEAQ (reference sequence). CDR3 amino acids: CASSLPWDVNYEQYF. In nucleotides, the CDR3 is TGTGCCAGCAGCTTACCCTGGGACGTAAACTACGAGCAGTACTTC.

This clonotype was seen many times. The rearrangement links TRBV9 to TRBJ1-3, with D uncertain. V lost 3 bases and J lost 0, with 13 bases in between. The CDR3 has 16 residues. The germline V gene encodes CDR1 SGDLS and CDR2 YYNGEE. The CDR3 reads CASSEDGRLSGNTIYF. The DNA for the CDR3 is TGTGCCAGCAGCGAGGACGGTCGACTCTCTGGAAACACCATATATTTT.

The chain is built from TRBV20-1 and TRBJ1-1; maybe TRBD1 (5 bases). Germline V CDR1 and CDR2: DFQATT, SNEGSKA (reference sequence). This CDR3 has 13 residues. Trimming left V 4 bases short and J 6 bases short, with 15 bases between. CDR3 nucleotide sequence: TGCAGTGCTATCCCTCGAGGGGATCCTGAAGCTTTCTTT. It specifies CSAIPRGDPEAFF.

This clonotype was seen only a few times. The CDR3 coding sequence is TGTGCCAGCAGCTTGACGAGCGGGGGTCGGCAAGAGACCCAGTACTTC. This gives the protein CASSLTSGGRQETQYF. The chain carries TRBV7-8 and TRBJ2-5; 8 bases map to TRBD2. The germline V gene has CDR1 SGHVS and CDR2 FQNEAQ. Losses at the gene ends were 3 bases for V and 2 bases for J; bases not matched to a gene: 8. CDR3 length equals 16 residues.

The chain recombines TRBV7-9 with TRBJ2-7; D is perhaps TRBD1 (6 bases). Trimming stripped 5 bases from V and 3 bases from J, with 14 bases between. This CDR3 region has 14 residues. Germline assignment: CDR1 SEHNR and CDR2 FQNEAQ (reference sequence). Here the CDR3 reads CASSGRTVHYEQYF. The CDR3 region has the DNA TGTGCCAGCAGCGGAAGGACAGTCCACTACGAGCAGTACTTC.

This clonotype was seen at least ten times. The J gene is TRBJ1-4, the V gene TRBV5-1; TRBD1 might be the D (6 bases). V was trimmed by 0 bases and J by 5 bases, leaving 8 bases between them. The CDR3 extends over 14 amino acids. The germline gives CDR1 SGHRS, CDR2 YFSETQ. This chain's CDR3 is CASSLGTENEKLFF. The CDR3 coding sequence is TGCGCCAGCAGCTTGGGGACAGAAAATGAAAAACTGTTTTTT.

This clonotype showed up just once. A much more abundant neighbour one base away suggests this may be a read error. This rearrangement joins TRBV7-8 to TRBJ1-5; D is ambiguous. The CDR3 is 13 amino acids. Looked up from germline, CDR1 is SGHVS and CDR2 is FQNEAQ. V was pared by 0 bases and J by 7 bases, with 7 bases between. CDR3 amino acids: CASSLALSQPQHF. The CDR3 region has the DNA TGTGCCAGCAGCTTAGCGCTGAGCCAGCCCCAGCATTTT.

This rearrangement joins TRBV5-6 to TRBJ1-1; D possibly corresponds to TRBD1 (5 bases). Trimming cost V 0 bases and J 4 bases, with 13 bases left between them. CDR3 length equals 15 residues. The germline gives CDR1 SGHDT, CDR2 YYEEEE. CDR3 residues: CASSLGGRGTTEAFF. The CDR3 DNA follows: TGTGCCAGCAGCTTGGGGGGGAGAGGGACCACTGAAGCTTTCTTT.